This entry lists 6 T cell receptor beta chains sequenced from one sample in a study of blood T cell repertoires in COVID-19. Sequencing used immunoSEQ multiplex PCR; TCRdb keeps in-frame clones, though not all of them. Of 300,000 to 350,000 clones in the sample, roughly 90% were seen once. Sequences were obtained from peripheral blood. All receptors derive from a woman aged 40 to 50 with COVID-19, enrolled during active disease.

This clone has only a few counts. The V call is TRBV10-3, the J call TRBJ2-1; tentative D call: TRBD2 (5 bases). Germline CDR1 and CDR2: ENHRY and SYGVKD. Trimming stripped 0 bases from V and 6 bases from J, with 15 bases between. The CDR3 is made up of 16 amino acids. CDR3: CAISESERIASNEQFF. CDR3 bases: TGTGCCATCAGTGAGTCTGAGCGAATAGCGAGCAATGAGCAGTTCTTC.

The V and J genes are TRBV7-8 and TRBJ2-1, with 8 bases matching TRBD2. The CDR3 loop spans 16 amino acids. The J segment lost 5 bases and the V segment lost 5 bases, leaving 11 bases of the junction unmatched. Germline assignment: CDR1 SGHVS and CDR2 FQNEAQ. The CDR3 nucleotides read TGTGCCAGCAGCCGAAATAGCGGGGCAGCTGACAATGAGCAGTTCTTC. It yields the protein CASSRNSGAADNEQFF.

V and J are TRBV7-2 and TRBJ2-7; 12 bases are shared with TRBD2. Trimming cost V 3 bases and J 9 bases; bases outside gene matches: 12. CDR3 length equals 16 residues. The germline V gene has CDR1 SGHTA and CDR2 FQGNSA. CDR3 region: CASSLGTSGPLRGQYF. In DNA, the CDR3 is TGTGCCAGCAGCTTGGGGACTAGCGGGCCCTTACGAGGGCAGTACTTC.

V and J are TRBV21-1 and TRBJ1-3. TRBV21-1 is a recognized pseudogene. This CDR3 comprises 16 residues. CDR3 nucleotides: TGTGCCAGCAGCAAAGGGAGGAGGATGGCTGGAAACACCATATATTTT. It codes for CASSKGRRMAGNTIYF.

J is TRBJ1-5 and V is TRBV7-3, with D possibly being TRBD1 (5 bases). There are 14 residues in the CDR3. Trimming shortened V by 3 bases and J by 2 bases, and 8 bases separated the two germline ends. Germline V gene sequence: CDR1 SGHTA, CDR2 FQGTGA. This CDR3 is CASSLRGGNQPQHF. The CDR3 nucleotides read TGTGCCAGCAGCTTGCGGGGGGGCAATCAGCCCCAGCATTTT.

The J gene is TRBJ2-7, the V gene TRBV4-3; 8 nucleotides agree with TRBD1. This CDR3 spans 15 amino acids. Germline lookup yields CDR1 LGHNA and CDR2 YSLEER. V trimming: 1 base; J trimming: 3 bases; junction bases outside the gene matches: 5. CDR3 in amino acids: CASSQGRTGFYEQYF. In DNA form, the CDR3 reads TGCGCCAGCAGCCAAGGCCGGACAGGGTTCTACGAGCAGTACTTC.